The 30 T cell receptor beta chains reported below all come from one sample, sequenced in a study of blood T cells in healthy people across ages (dated by TCRdb to the mid-2010s). Library construction relied on 5' RACE. The run used an Illumina HiSeq 2500. A second PCR of about 6 to 11 cycles was run with a J-beta primer mix and a sample-barcoded 5' primer. TCRdb's own reprocessing of the public reads used fastp at Q25 and MiXCR and kept productive beta chains. Under each unique CDR3 protein, matching rows form one entry showing the most common genes and DNA. The sample yields over a million distinct CDR3 sequences; more than 35% were counted once. Together, the top ten hold 15% to 20% of the sample. Source material: blood. The origin of the receptors is a woman aged 55-69 years in good health.

The chain recombines TRBV7-6 with TRBJ2-1; the D call may be TRBD1 or TRBD2 (5 bases each). The DNA end is a closer match to TRBJ2-7, so the J assignment may be wrong. In germline, CDR1 is SGHVS, CDR2 FNYEAQ. This CDR3 has 16 residues. The CDR3: CASSLMGTRSYNEQYF. The CDR3 region has the DNA TGTGCCAGCAGCTTAATGGGGACCCGCTCCTACAATGAGCAGTACTTC.

This clonotype was seen only once. This rearrangement joins TRBV2 to TRBJ2-7; 8 bases map to TRBD1. Germline trimming cut 2 bases from V and 2 bases from J; bases unmatched to any gene: 8. CDR1 and CDR2 (germline): SNHLY, FYNNEI. The CDR3 has 16 amino acids. The CDR3 here is CASSELRDRKPYEQYF. The CDR3 DNA sequence: TGTGCCAGCAGTGAATTGAGGGACAGGAAACCCTACGAGCAGTACTTC.

Comments on this clonotype: This may stem from a read error, because a much larger clone lies one nucleotide away. The rearrangement uses TRBV20-1 and TRBJ2-7; TRBD1 matches at 7 bases. The CDR3 sequence is 13 residues long. CDR1 DFQATT and CDR2 SNEGSKA come from the germline V gene (reference sequence). The CDR3 DNA reads TGCAGTGCTCGCAAACAGGGGAAGTACGGGCAGTACTTC. It is translated as CSARKQGKYGQYF.

The chain couples TRBV12-3 or TRBV12-4 to TRBJ2-3; 10 bases agree with TRBD1. Trimming removed 2 bases from V and 2 bases from J; junction bases left unmatched: 10. The CDR3 totals 18 residues. CDR3 protein: CASSLIPTGTGATDTQYF. The CDR3 DNA reads TGTGCCAGCAGTTTAATCCCTACCGGGACAGGGGCCACAGATACGCAGTATTTT.

This clonotype showed up many times. CDR3 nucleotides: TGCAGCGCTACGGACAGGGCCTACGAGCAGTACTTC. This codes for CSATDRAYEQYF. The chain carries TRBV29-1 and TRBJ2-7, with 8 bases identical to TRBD1. The CDR3 runs 12 residues. The junction had 4 bases not matched to a gene; V was cut back by 7 bases and J by 2 bases. From germline, CDR1 is SQVTM and CDR2 ANQGSEA.

CDR3 DNA: TGCAGTGCAAAGGTCGGTTTAGCGGGACCGAGAGAGACCCAGTACTTC. Translated: CSAKVGLAGPRETQYF. V and J are TRBV20-1 and TRBJ2-5; 8 bases match TRBD2. V lost 6 bases to trimming and J lost 4 bases; unmatched junction nucleotides: 16. CDR1 DFQATT and CDR2 SNEGSKA come from the germline V gene (reference sequence). CDR3 size: 16 residues.

The chain links TRBV2 to TRBJ2-5; 8 nucleotides align to TRBD2. This CDR3 is built from 15 residues. The germline V gene has CDR1 SNHLY and CDR2 FYNNEI. Trimming removed 4 bases from V and 0 bases from J; junction bases left unmatched: 4. CDR3 coding DNA: TGTGCCAGCAGTGTTCGGGAGGGCCACCAAGAGACCCAGTACTTC. This gives the protein CASSVREGHQETQYF. The whole variable domain, remainder taken from reference TRBV2 and TRBJ2-5, is EPEVTQTPSHQVTQMGQEVILRCVPISNHLYFYWYRQILGQKVEFLVSFYNNEISEKSEIFDDQFSVERPDGSNFTLKIRSTKLEDSAMYFCASSVREGHQETQYFGPGTRLLVL.

This clonotype came up a few times. The chain couples TRBV20-1 to TRBJ2-3; a possible D gene is TRBD1 (5 bases). Germline CDR1 is DFQATT and CDR2 is SNEGSKA (reference sequence). The CDR3 is 14 residues long. V lost 3 bases, J lost 0 bases, and 10 bases lay in between. The CDR3 loop reads CSASRVSSTDTQYF. For the CDR3, the DNA is TGCAGTGCTAGCAGGGTCTCTAGCACAGATACGCAGTATTTT.

V usage is TRBV11-1 and J usage is TRBJ2-5; 7 nucleotides match TRBD2. The J call may not be correct, given that the DNA end is closer to TRBJ2-7. In germline, CDR1 is SGHAT, CDR2 FQDESV (reference sequence). CDR3 length: 14 residues. The CDR3 region is CASSLAGEVHEQYF. As DNA, the CDR3 is TGTGCCAGCAGCTTGGCGGGAGAGGTCCACGAGCAGTACTTC.

V is TRBV27 and J is TRBJ2-6; maybe TRBD1 (5 bases). Between the trimmed V and J ends, which lost 2 bases and 0 bases, there was a span of 11 bases. CDR1 and CDR2 from the germline V gene are MNHEY and SMNVEV (reference sequence). The CDR3 totals 17 residues. The CDR3 is CASSLRGLISGANVLTF. CDR3 DNA: TGTGCCAGCAGTTTAAGGGGTTTAATCTCTGGGGCCAACGTCCTGACTTTC. The full variable domain, in which reference TRBV27 and TRBJ2-6 provide the parts outside the CDR3, is EAQVTQNPRYLITVTGKKLTVTCSQNMNHEYMSWYRQDPGLGLRQIYYSMNVEVTDKGDVPEGYKVSRKEKRNFPLILESPSPNQTSLYFCASSLRGLISGANVLTFGAGSRLTVL.

Points on this clonotype: A much larger clone is a single base away; this may be a read error. This chain uses TRBV20-1 with TRBJ1-2; 9 nucleotides agree with TRBD1. The CDR3 consists of 12 residues. Germline V lookup: CDR1 DFQATT, CDR2 SNEGSKA (reference sequence). Unmatched junction bases numbered 10, after V lost 7 bases and J lost 10 bases. The DNA of the CDR3 is TGCAGTGTGCCCGGGACAGGGCGCCTCTACACCTTC. Translation gives CSVPGTGRLYTF.

The gene calls are TRBV19 and TRBJ1-6; 7 positions agree with TRBD1. The length of the CDR3 is 15 residues. V was clipped by 5 bases and J by 5 bases; unmatched bases: 6. The germline V gene encodes CDR1 LNHDA and CDR2 SQIVND (reference sequence). CDR3 protein: CASSPGQLHNSPLHF. The CDR3 DNA follows: TGTGCCAGTAGTCCGGGACAGCTACATAATTCACCCCTCCACTTT. The entire variable domain, with the rest obtained from reference TRBV19 and TRBJ1-6, is as follows: DGGITQSPKYLFRKEGQNVTLSCEQNLNHDAMYWYRQDPGQGLRLIYYSQIVNDFQKGDIAEGYSVSREKKESFPLTVTSAQKNPTAFYLCASSPGQLHNSPLHFGNGTRLTVT.

V gene TRBV18 combines with J gene TRBJ2-7; D possibly corresponds to TRBD1 (6 bases). Germline lookup yields CDR1 KGHSH and CDR2 LQKENI. The CDR3 consists of 14 residues. V was pared by 0 bases and J by 3 bases, with 9 bases between. The CDR3 DNA is TGTGCCAGCTCACCACCTACAGGGCTCTACGAGCAGTACTTC. This translates into CASSPPTGLYEQYF. Combining the CDR3 with reference TRBV18 and TRBJ2-7 gives the whole variable domain NAGVMQNPRHLVRRRGQEARLRCSPMKGHSHVYWYRQLPEEGLKFMVYLQKENIIDESGMPKERFSAEFPKEGPSILRIQQVVRGDSAAYFCASSPPTGLYEQYFGPGTRLTVT.

This chain joins TRBV28 and TRBJ2-7; 9 bases map to TRBD1. CDR3 size: 16 residues. Per germline, CDR1 MDHEN and CDR2 SYDVKM. V gave up 4 bases and J gave up 9 bases; unmatched junction bases: 16. CDR3 residues: CASSYRDRVGGFGQYF. CDR3 coding DNA: TGTGCCAGCAGTTATCGGGACAGGGTCGGCGGATTCGGGCAGTACTTC.

The chain couples TRBV2 to TRBJ1-4, with D possibly being TRBD1 (5 bases). Germline V gene data show CDR1 as SNHLY and CDR2 as FYNNEI. The CDR3 runs 15 residues. The V and J ends lost 6 bases and 0 bases respectively, with 11 bases between them. The CDR3 here is CASRADSATNEKLFF. In nucleotides, the CDR3 is TGTGCCAGCAGAGCAGACAGTGCAACTAATGAAAAACTGTTTTTT.

This clonotype has only a few counts. The V gene is TRBV12-3 or TRBV12-4, the J gene TRBJ2-4; TRBD1 matches at 11 bases. V lost 4 bases to trimming and J lost 6 bases; unmatched junction nucleotides: 2. This CDR3 is built from 14 residues. CDR3 coding DNA: TGTGCCAGCAGTTCAGGGACAGGGGGAAACATTCAGTACTTC. As protein: CASSSGTGGNIQYF.

The chain carries TRBV3-1 and TRBJ2-1; maybe TRBD2 (6 bases). Germline CDR1 LGHDT, CDR2 YNNKEL (reference sequence). The CDR3 length is 17 residues. The ends were cut back, 5 bases at V and 3 bases at J, with 20 bases in the middle. CDR3: CASSTGRGSGVYNEQFF. The DNA of the CDR3 is TGTGCCAGCAGCACAGGCCGAGGTAGCGGAGTCTACAATGAGCAGTTCTTC.

This rearrangement joins TRBV2 to TRBJ2-5, with 7 bases identical to TRBD1. Trimming removed 6 bases from V and 5 bases from J; junction bases left unmatched: 15. This CDR3 comprises 16 residues. The V gene's germline CDR1 is SNHLY and CDR2 FYNNEI. This CDR3 reads CASSSPTVQGKETQYF. The CDR3 nucleotides read TGTGCCAGCAGCTCCCCAACGGTACAGGGGAAGGAGACCCAGTACTTC.

The rearrangement joins TRBV20-1 to TRBJ2-7, with D possibly matching TRBD1 (6 bases). Germline lookup yields CDR1 DFQATT and CDR2 SNEGSKA (reference sequence). V was shortened by 3 bases and J by 3 bases, with 12 bases between the two germline ends. The CDR3 contains 13 residues. The CDR3 protein is CSASGQWGYEQYF. DNA for the CDR3: TGCAGTGCTAGTGGACAGTGGGGCTACGAGCAGTACTTC.

This clonotype was seen a few times. This chain links TRBV6-5 with TRBJ1-4; 11 bases align to TRBD1. The CDR3 has 15 amino acids. CDR1 is MNHEY, CDR2 SVGAGI, per germline. With V trimmed by 2 bases and J by 6 bases, 2 bases remained unmatched. The DNA of the CDR3 is TGTGCCAGCAGTTACGGACAGGGGGCGGATGAAAAACTGTTTTTT. Its protein is CASSYGQGADEKLFF.

The CDR3 reads CASSLAASGASSYEQYF. The DNA of the CDR3 is TGTGCCAGCAGCTTAGCGGCTAGCGGGGCCAGCTCCTACGAGCAGTACTTC. The rearrangement uses TRBV7-8 and TRBJ2-7, with TRBD2 matching over 9 bases. This CDR3 has 17 residues. The V and J ends lost 0 bases and 0 bases, in that order; junction bases with no gene match: 6. Per germline, CDR1 SGHVS and CDR2 FQNEAQ. The full variable domain, with the rest looked up from reference TRBV7-8 and TRBJ2-7, is GAGVSQSPRYKVAKRGQDVALRCDPISGHVSLFWYQQALGQGPEFLTYFQNEAQLDKSGLPSDRFFAERPEGSVSTLKIQRTQQEDSAVYLCASSLAASGASSYEQYFGPGTRLTVT.

CDR3 residues: CSASRTGETEQYF. The CDR3 DNA reads as TGCAGTGCTTCCCGGACAGGGGAGACCGAGCAGTACTTC. This chain joins TRBV20-1 and TRBJ2-7, with 9 nucleotides matching TRBD1. Germline-derived CDR1 and CDR2 are DFQATT and SNEGSKA (reference sequence). J gave up 6 bases and V 5 bases, and 8 bases lay outside the gene matches. This CDR3 has 13 amino acids.

This clonotype was seen a few times. The chain carries TRBV29-1 and TRBJ2-5, with TRBD2 matching 12 bases. The germline V gene has CDR1 SQVTM and CDR2 ANQGSEA. V lost 3 bases to trimming and J lost 12 bases; unmatched junction nucleotides: 14. This CDR3 spans 15 amino acids. CDR3 amino acids: CSVEGTLAGGEREYF. Written as DNA, the CDR3 is TGCAGCGTTGAGGGGACACTAGCGGGAGGAGAACGGGAGTACTTC.

The gene calls are TRBV6-5 and TRBJ1-4; the D gene is possibly TRBD1 (6 bases). The CDR3 totals 15 residues. Between the trimmed V and J ends, which lost 6 bases and 4 bases, there was a span of 15 bases. CDR1 is MNHEY, CDR2 SVGAGI, per germline. The DNA of the CDR3 is TGTGCCAGCAGATTACACAGGGCGTTTAATGAAAAACTGTTTTTT. It yields the protein CASRLHRAFNEKLFF.

This rearrangement joins TRBV7-2 to TRBJ2-5; perhaps TRBD1 as D (7 bases). The CDR3 runs to 17 residues. V lost 5 bases and J lost 4, with 23 bases in between. CDR1 is SGHTA and CDR2 is FQGNSA in the germline V gene. CDR3 in amino acids: CASSPRGDPGVLETQYF. In nucleotides, the CDR3 is TGTGCCAGCAGCCCCAGGGGGGACCCCGGCGTCCTAGAGACCCAGTACTTC. Full variable domain (outside the CDR3, taken from reference TRBV7-2 and TRBJ2-5): GAGVSQSPSNKVTEKGKDVELRCDPISGHTALYWYRQSLGQGLEFLIYFQGNSAPDKSGLPSDRFSAERTGGSVSTLTIQRTQQEDSAVYLCASSPRGDPGVLETQYFGPGTRLLVL.

The chain couples TRBV9 to TRBJ2-3; possibly TRBD1 for D (6 bases). This CDR3 spans 14 amino acids. CDR1 and CDR2 (germline): SGDLS, YYNGEE. Trimming cost V 0 bases and J 5 bases, with 10 bases left between them. The CDR3 DNA is TGTGCCAGCAGCGTAGCAATACAGGGAGATACGCAGTATTTT. It codes for CASSVAIQGDTQYF.

This clonotype was counted a few times. This sequence joins TRBV2 and TRBJ1-2; TRBD1 is a possible D gene (5 bases). Trimming left V 1 base short and J 6 bases short, with 9 bases between. Germline V gives CDR1 SNHLY, CDR2 FYNNEI. The CDR3 runs to 13 residues. This CDR3 reads CASSEGRADGYTF. The CDR3 DNA is TGTGCCAGCAGTGAAGGCAGGGCCGATGGCTACACCTTC.

This chain connects TRBV13 to TRBJ2-7; D is uncertain. The CDR3 totals 13 residues. The ends were cut back, 1 base at V and 7 bases at J, with 11 bases in the middle. Germline V lookup: CDR1 PRHDT, CDR2 FYEKMQ (reference sequence). The chain's CDR3 is CASSLAFSREQYF. The CDR3, as DNA: TGTGCCAGCAGCTTAGCTTTTTCCCGTGAGCAGTACTTC.

This rearrangement joins TRBV5-1 to TRBJ2-1; D is perhaps TRBD2 (6 bases). Germline V gene lookup returns CDR1 SGHRS and CDR2 YFSETQ. Trimming pared 4 bases from V and 6 bases from J, leaving 14 bases between. This CDR3 comprises 14 residues. The CDR3 reads CASSHGTPANEQFF. In DNA form, the CDR3 reads TGCGCCAGCAGCCACGGGACTCCAGCCAATGAGCAGTTCTTC.

The chain uses TRBV9 and TRBJ2-7, with 10 bases identical to TRBD2. There are 19 residues in the CDR3. The V gene's germline CDR1 is SGDLS and CDR2 YYNGEE. V shed 9 bases, J shed 5 bases, and the junction held 26 bases outside the gene matches. This chain's CDR3 is CATRPHGLAGARLVNEQYF. DNA of the CDR3: TGTGCCACACGACCCCATGGGCTAGCGGGAGCCCGGCTCGTGAACGAGCAGTACTTC.